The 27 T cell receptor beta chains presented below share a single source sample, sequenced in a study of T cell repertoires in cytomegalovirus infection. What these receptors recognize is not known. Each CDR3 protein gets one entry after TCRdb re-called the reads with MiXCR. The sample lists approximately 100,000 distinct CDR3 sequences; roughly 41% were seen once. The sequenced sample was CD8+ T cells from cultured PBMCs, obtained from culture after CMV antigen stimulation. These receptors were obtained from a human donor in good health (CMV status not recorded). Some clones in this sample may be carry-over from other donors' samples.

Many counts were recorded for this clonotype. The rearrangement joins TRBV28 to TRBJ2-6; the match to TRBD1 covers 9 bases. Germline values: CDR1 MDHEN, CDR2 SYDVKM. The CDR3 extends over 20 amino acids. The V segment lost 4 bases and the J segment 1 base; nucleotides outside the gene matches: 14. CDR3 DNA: TGTGCCAGCAGTTCCCCTTTCCGGGACAGGGCCACATCTGGGGCCAACGTCCTGACTTTC. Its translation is CASSSPFRDRATSGANVLTF. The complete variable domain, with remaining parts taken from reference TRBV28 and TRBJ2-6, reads DVKVTQSSRYLVKRTGEKVFLECVQDMDHENMFWYRQDPGLGLRLIYFSYDVKMKEKGDIPEGYSVSREKKERFSLILESASTNQTSMYLCASSSPFRDRATSGANVLTFGAGSRLTVL.

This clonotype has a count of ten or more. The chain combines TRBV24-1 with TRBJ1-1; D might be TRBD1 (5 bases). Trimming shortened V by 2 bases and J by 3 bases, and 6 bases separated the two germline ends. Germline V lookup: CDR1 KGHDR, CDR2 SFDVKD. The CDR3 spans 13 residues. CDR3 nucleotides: TGTGCCACCAGTGATTCGACAGACACTGAAGCTTTCTTT. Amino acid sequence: CATSDSTDTEAFF.

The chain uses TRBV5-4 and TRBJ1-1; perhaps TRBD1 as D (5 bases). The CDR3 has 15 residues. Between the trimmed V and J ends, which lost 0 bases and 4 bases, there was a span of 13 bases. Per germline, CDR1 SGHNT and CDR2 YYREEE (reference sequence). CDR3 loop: CASSLADLGVTEAFF. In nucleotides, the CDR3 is TGTGCCAGCAGCTTGGCCGATTTAGGGGTCACTGAAGCTTTCTTT.

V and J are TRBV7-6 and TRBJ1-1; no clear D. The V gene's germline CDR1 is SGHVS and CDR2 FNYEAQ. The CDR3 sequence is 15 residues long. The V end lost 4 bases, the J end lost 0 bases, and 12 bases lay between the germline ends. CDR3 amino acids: CASSWKLGLNTEAFF. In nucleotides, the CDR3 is TGTGCCAGCAGCTGGAAATTAGGGTTGAACACTGAAGCTTTCTTT. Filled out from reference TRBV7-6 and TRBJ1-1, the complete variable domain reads GAGVSQSPRYKVTKRGQDVALRCDPISGHVSLYWYRQALGQGPEFLTYFNYEAQQDKSGLPNDRFSAERPEGSISTLTIQRTEQRDSAMYRCASSWKLGLNTEAFFGQGTRLTVV.

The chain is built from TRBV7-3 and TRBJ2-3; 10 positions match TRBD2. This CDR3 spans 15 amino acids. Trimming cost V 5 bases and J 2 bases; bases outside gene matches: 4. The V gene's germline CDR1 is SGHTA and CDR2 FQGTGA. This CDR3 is CASSGTSGDTDTQYF. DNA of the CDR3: TGTGCCAGCAGCGGTACTAGCGGGGACACAGATACGCAGTATTTT. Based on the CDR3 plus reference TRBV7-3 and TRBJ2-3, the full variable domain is GAGVSQTPSNKVTEKGKYVELRCDPISGHTALYWYRQSLGQGPEFLIYFQGTGAADDSGLPNDRFFAVRPEGSVSTLKIQRTERGDSAVYLCASSGTSGDTDTQYFGPGTRLTVL.

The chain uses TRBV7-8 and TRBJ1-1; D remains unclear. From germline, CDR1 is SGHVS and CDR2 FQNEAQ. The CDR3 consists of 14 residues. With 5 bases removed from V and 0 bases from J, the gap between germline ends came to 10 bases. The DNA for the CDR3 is TGTGCCAGCAGCCCTTGGACGGTGAACACTGAAGCTTTCTTT. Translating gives CASSPWTVNTEAFF.

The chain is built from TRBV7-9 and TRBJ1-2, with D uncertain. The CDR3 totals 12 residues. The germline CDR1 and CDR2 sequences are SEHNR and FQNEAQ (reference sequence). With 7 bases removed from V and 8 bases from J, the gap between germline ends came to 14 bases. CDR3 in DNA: TGTGCCAGCAACGGACGGGAGGAAGGCTACACCTTC. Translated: CASNGREEGYTF.

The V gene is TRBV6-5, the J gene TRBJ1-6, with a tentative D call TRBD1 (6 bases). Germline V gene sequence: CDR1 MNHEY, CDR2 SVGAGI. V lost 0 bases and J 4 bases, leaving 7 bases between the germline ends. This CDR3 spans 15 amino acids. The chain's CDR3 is CASSYSTGYNSPLHF. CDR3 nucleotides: TGTGCCAGCAGTTACTCGACAGGTTATAATTCACCCCTCCACTTT.

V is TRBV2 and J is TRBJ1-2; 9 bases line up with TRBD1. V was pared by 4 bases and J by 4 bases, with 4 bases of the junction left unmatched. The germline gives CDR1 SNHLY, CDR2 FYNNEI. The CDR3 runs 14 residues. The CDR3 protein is CASSVGQGSYGYTF. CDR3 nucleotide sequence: TGTGCCAGCAGTGTAGGACAGGGGTCCTATGGCTACACCTTC.

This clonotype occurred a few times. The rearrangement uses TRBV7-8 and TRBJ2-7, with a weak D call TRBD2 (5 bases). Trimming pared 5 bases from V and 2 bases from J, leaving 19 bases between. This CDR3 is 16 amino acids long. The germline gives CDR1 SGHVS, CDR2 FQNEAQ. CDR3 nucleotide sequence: TGTGCCAGCAGCCCCTGGGCCCGGACTCCAACCTACGAGCAGTACTTC. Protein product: CASSPWARTPTYEQYF.

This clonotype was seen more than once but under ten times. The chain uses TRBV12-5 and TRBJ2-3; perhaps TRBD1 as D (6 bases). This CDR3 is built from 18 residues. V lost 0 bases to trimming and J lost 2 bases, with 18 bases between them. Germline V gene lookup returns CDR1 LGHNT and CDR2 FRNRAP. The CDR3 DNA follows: TGTGCTAGTGGTTTGGTAAGACAGGATACTTTCTCCACAGATACGCAGTATTTT. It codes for CASGLVRQDTFSTDTQYF.

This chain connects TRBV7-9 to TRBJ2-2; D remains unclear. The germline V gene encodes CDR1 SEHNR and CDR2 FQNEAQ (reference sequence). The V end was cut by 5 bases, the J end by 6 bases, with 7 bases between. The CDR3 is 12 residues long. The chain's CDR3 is CASSRVSGELFF. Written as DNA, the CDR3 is TGTGCCAGCAGCCGGGTGTCCGGGGAGCTGTTTTTT.

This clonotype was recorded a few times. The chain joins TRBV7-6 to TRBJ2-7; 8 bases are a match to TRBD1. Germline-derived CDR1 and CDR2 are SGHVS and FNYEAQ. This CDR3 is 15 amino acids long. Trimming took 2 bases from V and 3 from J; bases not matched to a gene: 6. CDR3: CASSLRTGPLYEQYF. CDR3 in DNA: TGTGCCAGCAGCTTAAGGACAGGGCCTCTCTACGAGCAGTACTTC.

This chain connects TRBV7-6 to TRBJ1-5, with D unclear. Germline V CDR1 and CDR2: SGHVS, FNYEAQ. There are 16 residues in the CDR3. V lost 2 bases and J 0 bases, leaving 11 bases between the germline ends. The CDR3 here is CASSLRAGNSNQPQHF. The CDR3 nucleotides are TGTGCCAGCAGCTTACGGGCGGGTAATAGCAATCAGCCCCAGCATTTT.

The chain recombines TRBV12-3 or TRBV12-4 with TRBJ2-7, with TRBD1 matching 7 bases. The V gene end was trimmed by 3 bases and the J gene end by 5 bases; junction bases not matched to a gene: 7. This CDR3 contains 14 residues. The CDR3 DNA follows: TGTGCCAGCAGTTTCTACAGGGGACGTGACGAGCAGTACTTC. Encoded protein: CASSFYRGRDEQYF.

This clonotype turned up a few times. This CDR3 reads CASSLYPGTGGSGELFF. CDR3 sequence (DNA): TGTGCCAGCAGCTTATACCCCGGGACAGGGGGCTCCGGGGAGCTGTTTTTT. The V gene is TRBV7-3, the J gene TRBJ2-2, with 12 bases lining up with TRBD1. Germline assignment: CDR1 SGHTA and CDR2 FQGTGA. The CDR3 contains 17 residues. Germline trimming cut 2 bases from V and 6 bases from J; bases unmatched to any gene: 7.

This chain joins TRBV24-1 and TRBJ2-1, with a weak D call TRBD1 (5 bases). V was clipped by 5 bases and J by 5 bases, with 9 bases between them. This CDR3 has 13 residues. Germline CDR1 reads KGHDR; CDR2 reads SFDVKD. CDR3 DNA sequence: TGTGCCACCAGTGGAACAGGCAACAATGAGCAGTTCTTC. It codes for CATSGTGNNEQFF.

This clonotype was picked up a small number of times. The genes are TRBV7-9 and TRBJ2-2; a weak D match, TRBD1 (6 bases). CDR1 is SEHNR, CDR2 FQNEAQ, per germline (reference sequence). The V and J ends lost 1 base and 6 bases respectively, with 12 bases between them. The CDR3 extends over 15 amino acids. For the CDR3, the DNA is TGTGCCAGCAGCTTAGGAACAGGGATGTCCGGGGAGCTGTTTTTT. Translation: CASSLGTGMSGELFF.

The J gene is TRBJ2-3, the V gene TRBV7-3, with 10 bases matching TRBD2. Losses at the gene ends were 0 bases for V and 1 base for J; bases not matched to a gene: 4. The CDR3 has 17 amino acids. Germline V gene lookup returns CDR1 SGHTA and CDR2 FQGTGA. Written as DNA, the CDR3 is TGTGCCAGCAGCTTAACCAGGACTAGCGGCGGCACAGATACGCAGTATTTT. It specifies CASSLTRTSGGTDTQYF.

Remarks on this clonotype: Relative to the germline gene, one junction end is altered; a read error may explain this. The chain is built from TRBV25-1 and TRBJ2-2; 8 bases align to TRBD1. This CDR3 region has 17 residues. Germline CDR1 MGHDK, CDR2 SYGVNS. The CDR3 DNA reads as TGTGCCAGCAGGCTAGGACAGGGAAGTAGTGGTGCCGGGGGGCTGTTTTTT. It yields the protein CASRLGQGSSGAGGLFF.

CDR3 nucleotides: TGTGCCAGCTCACGGAGGCCCTACCAAGAGACCCAGTACTTC. As protein: CASSRRPYQETQYF. V and J are TRBV18 and TRBJ2-5, with D possibly TRBD2 on 5 matching bases. The CDR3 consists of 14 residues. V lost 4 bases to trimming and J lost 0 bases, with 9 bases between them. Germline CDR1 is KGHSH and CDR2 is LQKENI.

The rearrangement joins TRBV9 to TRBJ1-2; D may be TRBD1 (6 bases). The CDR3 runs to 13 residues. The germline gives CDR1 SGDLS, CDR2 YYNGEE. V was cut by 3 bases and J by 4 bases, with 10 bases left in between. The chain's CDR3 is CASSEGGAYGYTF. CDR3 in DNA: TGTGCCAGCAGCGAAGGGGGTGCCTATGGCTACACCTTC. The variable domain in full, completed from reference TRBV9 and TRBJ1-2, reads DSGVTQTPKHLITATGQRVTLRCSPRSGDLSVYWYQQSLDQGLQFLIQYYNGEERAKGNILERFSAQQFPDLHSELNLSSLELGDSALYFCASSEGGAYGYTFGSGTRLTVV.

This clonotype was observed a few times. CDR3 coding DNA: TGTGCCAGCAGCCCCGGGACAGGGAGTCAGCCCCAGCATTTT. Translated: CASSPGTGSQPQHF. This chain links TRBV7-2 with TRBJ1-5; 9 positions match TRBD1. J gave up 6 bases and V 5 bases, and 5 bases lay outside the gene matches. The CDR3 spans 14 residues. In germline, CDR1 is SGHTA, CDR2 FQGNSA.

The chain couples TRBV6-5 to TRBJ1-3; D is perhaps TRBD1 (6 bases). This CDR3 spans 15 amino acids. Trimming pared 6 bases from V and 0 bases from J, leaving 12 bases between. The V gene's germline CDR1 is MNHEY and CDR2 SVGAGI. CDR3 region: CASSPTRGSGNTIYF. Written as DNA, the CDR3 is TGTGCCAGCAGCCCAACCAGGGGCTCTGGAAACACCATATATTTT.

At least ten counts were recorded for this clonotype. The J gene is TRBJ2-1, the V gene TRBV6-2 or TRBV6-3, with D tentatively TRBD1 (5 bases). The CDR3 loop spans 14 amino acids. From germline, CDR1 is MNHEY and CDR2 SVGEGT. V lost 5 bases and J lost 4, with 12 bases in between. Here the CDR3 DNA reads TGTGCCAGCAGTCAGGGTGGAACGTACAATGAGCAGTTCTTC. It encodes CASSQGGTYNEQFF.

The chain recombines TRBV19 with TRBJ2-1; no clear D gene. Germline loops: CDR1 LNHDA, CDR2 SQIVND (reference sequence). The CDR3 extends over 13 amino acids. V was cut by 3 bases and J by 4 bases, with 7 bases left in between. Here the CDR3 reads CASSIATYNEQFF. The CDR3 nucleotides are TGTGCCAGTAGTATCGCAACTTACAATGAGCAGTTCTTC.

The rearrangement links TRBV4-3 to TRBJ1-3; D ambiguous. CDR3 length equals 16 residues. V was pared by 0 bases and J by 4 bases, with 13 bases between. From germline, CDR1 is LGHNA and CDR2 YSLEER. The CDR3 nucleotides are TGCGCCAGCAGCCAAGATCGAGGGTTCGGGGGAAACACCATATATTTT. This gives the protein CASSQDRGFGGNTIYF.